This is a list of T cell receptor beta chains from one sample in a study of identical twins. TCRdb ran MiXCR on the 5' RACE reads and lists one entry per CDR3 protein. The sample holds about 690,000 distinct CDR3 sequences; 5.5% to 7.5% are singletons and the top ten take roughly 2%. Sequencing used naive T cells sorted from blood. These receptors all come from a young man in good health. Both conserved end residues are part of each CDR3. The D gene is left open where the match is weak. Where a row states a size, it is once, few, many or the class of an expanded clone; other rows omit it.

CDR3 protein: CSVYGSAETQYF
CDR3 DNA: TGCAGCGTATACGGGAGTGCCGAGACCCAGTACTTC
D gene: NA
clone size: many
J gene: TRBJ2-5
V gene: TRBV29-1

CDR3 protein: CATSRERGVRGNTGELFF
CDR3 DNA: TGTGCCACCAGCAGAGAACGCGGTGTGAGGGGAAACACCGGGGAGCTGTTTTTT
D gene: NA
clone size: NA
J gene: TRBJ2-2
V gene: TRBV15

CDR3 protein: CASTLTGPSEQYF
CDR3 DNA: TGTGCCAGTACCCTAACAGGCCCTAGCGAGCAGTACTTC
D gene: NA
clone size: few
J gene: TRBJ2-7
V gene: TRBV28

CDR3 protein: CASSYQNFWTGGNEKLFF
CDR3 DNA: TGTGCCAGCAGTTACCAGAATTTTTGGACAGGGGGTAATGAAAAACTGTTTTTT
D gene: TRBD1
clone size: many
J gene: TRBJ1-4
V gene: TRBV6-5

CDR3 protein: CASSVEGDEQYF
CDR3 DNA: TGTGCCAGCAGCGTAGAAGGGGACGAGCAGTACTTC
D gene: NA
clone size: many
J gene: TRBJ2-7
V gene: TRBV9

CDR3 protein: CSASLGQASSTDTQYF
CDR3 DNA: TGCAGTGCTAGTCTTGGACAGGCGTCTAGCACAGATACGCAGTATTTT
D gene: TRBD1
clone size: many
J gene: TRBJ2-3
V gene: TRBV20-1

CDR3 protein: CASSSALWTEAFF
CDR3 DNA: TGTGCCAGCAGCTCCGCCCTTTGGACTGAAGCTTTCTTT
D gene: NA
clone size: NA
J gene: TRBJ1-1
V gene: TRBV7-7

CDR3 protein: CASSLPRAGDWTGELFF
CDR3 DNA: TGTGCCAGCAGCTTACCTCGAGCGGGAGATTGGACCGGGGAGCTGTTTTTT
D gene: TRBD2
clone size: many
J gene: TRBJ2-2
V gene: TRBV11-2

CDR3 protein: CSAHTLSSGSNEQFF
CDR3 DNA: TGCAGTGCTCATACCTTGTCTAGCGGGAGCAATGAGCAGTTCTTC
D gene: TRBD2
clone size: few
J gene: TRBJ2-1
V gene: TRBV20-1

CDR3 protein: CASRRLAASYNEQFF
CDR3 DNA: TGTGCCAGCAGGAGACTAGCGGCCTCCTACAATGAGCAGTTCTTC
D gene: TRBD2
clone size: few
J gene: TRBJ2-1
V gene: TRBV27

CDR3 protein: CASSLDGTGQYAFF
CDR3 DNA: TGTGCCAGCAGCTTAGATGGGACAGGACAATACGCTTTCTTT
D gene: TRBD1
clone size: NA
J gene: TRBJ1-1
V gene: TRBV7-9

CDR3 protein: CASSQVGTTHYEQYF
CDR3 DNA: TGTGCCAGCAGCCAAGTTGGGACTACACACTACGAGCAGTACTTC
D gene: TRBD2
clone size: few
J gene: TRBJ2-7
V gene: TRBV3-1

CDR3 protein: CASSGGDWNTGELFF
CDR3 DNA: TGTGCCAGCAGTGGAGGGGACTGGAACACCGGGGAGCTGTTTTTT
D gene: NA
clone size: few
J gene: TRBJ2-2
V gene: TRBV12-3/TRBV12-4

CDR3 protein: CAGGDPNTGELFF
CDR3 DNA: TGCGCCGGAGGGGATCCGAACACCGGGGAGCTGTTTTTT
D gene: NA
clone size: NA
J gene: TRBJ2-2
V gene: TRBV5-1

CDR3 protein: CASSLAWGRPDNEQFF
CDR3 DNA: TGTGCCAGCAGCTTAGCTTGGGGGAGGCCTGATAATGAGCAGTTCTTC
D gene: NA
clone size: many
J gene: TRBJ2-1
V gene: TRBV7-2

CDR3 protein: CASSGDRDYEQYF
CDR3 DNA: TGTGCCAGCAGTGGGGACAGGGACTACGAGCAGTACTTC
D gene: TRBD1
clone size: many
J gene: TRBJ2-7
V gene: TRBV7-9

CDR3 protein: CASHNQGALTDTQYF
CDR3 DNA: TGCGCCAGCCACAACCAGGGGGCCCTCACAGATACGCAGTATTTT
D gene: TRBD1
clone size: many
J gene: TRBJ2-3
V gene: TRBV10-2

CDR3 protein: CASSHTPDYSPPDEQFF
CDR3 DNA: TGCGCCAGCAGCCATACTCCGGACTACTCCCCTCCCGATGAGCAGTTCTTC
D gene: NA
clone size: few
J gene: TRBJ2-1
V gene: TRBV5-1

CDR3 protein: CATSPRSADGELFF
CDR3 DNA: TGTGCCACCAGCCCCCGATCCGCTGACGGGGAGCTGTTTTTT
D gene: NA
clone size: NA
J gene: TRBJ2-2
V gene: TRBV15

CDR3 protein: CASKDESSYNEQFF
CDR3 DNA: TGTGCCAGCAAGGACGAGAGCTCCTACAATGAGCAGTTCTTC
D gene: NA
clone size: few
J gene: TRBJ2-1
V gene: TRBV12-3/TRBV12-4

CDR3 protein: CSATGTSIYEQYF
CDR3 DNA: TGCAGCGCGACCGGGACAAGCATCTACGAGCAGTACTTC
D gene: NA
clone size: many
J gene: TRBJ2-7
V gene: TRBV29-1

CDR3 protein: CASSLPQGGGETQYF
CDR3 DNA: TGTGCCAGCAGCCTCCCCCAAGGGGGTGGCGAGACCCAGTACTTC
D gene: NA
clone size: few
J gene: TRBJ2-5
V gene: TRBV7-9

CDR3 protein: CASSPSPFTEAFF
CDR3 DNA: TGTGCCAGCAGCCCCTCACCCTTCACTGAAGCTTTCTTT
D gene: NA
clone size: few
J gene: TRBJ1-1
V gene: TRBV7-3

CDR3 protein: CASNRGLAGANTGELFF
CDR3 DNA: TGCGCCAGCAACCGGGGACTAGCGGGGGCGAACACCGGGGAGCTGTTTTTT
D gene: TRBD2
clone size: NA
J gene: TRBJ2-2
V gene: TRBV5-1

CDR3 protein: CGLLYGAGDEKLFF
CDR3 DNA: TGCGGCCTATTGTATGGGGCGGGTGATGAAAAACTGTTTTTT
D gene: NA
clone size: NA
J gene: TRBJ1-4
V gene: TRBV20-1

CDR3 protein: CASSYVRAGALIAFF
CDR3 DNA: TGTGCCAGCAGTTACGTCCGGGCGGGGGCCTTAATAGCTTTCTTT
D gene: NA
clone size: NA
J gene: TRBJ1-1
V gene: TRBV6-5

CDR3 protein: CASSPEVLLTGSGYNSPLHF
CDR3 DNA: TGTGCCAGCAGCCCAGAGGTTTTGCTGACAGGGAGCGGCTATAATTCACCCCTCCACTTT
D gene: TRBD1
clone size: many
J gene: TRBJ1-6
V gene: TRBV14

CDR3 protein: CASRANTDTQYF
CDR3 DNA: TGTGCCAGCAGAGCTAACACAGATACGCAGTATTTT
D gene: NA
clone size: many
J gene: TRBJ2-3
V gene: TRBV12-3/TRBV12-4

CDR3 protein: CASKGGGNIQYF
CDR3 DNA: TGTGCCAGCAAGGGAGGTGGAAACATTCAGTACTTC
D gene: NA
clone size: many
J gene: TRBJ2-4
V gene: TRBV27

CDR3 protein: CASSLAGTSGRSEQFF
CDR3 DNA: TGTGCCAGCAGCTTAGCCGGGACTAGCGGGAGGAGTGAGCAGTTCTTC
D gene: TRBD2
clone size: many
J gene: TRBJ2-1
V gene: TRBV11-2

CDR3 protein: CATSKGGANQPQHF
CDR3 DNA: TGTGCCACCAGCAAGGGGGGCGCTAATCAGCCCCAGCATTTT
D gene: NA
clone size: many
J gene: TRBJ1-5
V gene: TRBV15

CDR3 protein: CSARDERASYNEQFF
CDR3 DNA: TGCAGTGCTAGAGATGAGCGGGCCTCCTACAATGAGCAGTTCTTC
D gene: NA
clone size: few
J gene: TRBJ2-1
V gene: TRBV20-1

CDR3 protein: CASSPRQGPNEQFF
CDR3 DNA: TGTGCCAGCAGTCCGCGACAGGGTCCCAATGAGCAGTTCTTC
D gene: TRBD1
clone size: NA
J gene: TRBJ2-1
V gene: TRBV12-3/TRBV12-4

CDR3 protein: CASSFEGYTF
CDR3 DNA: TGTGCCAGCAGCTTTGAAGGCTACACCTTC
D gene: NA
clone size: NA
J gene: TRBJ1-2
V gene: TRBV7-9

CDR3 protein: CASSLDAGQNIQYF
CDR3 DNA: TGTGCCAGCAGCTTAGATGCGGGCCAAAACATTCAGTACTTC
D gene: NA
clone size: NA
J gene: TRBJ2-4
V gene: TRBV7-2

CDR3 protein: CATSGPPDYGYTF
CDR3 DNA: TGTGCCACCAGCGGACCCCCGGACTATGGCTACACCTTC
D gene: NA
clone size: many
J gene: TRBJ1-2
V gene: TRBV15

CDR3 protein: CASNDRGGNQPQHF
CDR3 DNA: TGTGCCAGCAACGACAGGGGCGGCAATCAGCCCCAGCATTTT
D gene: TRBD1
clone size: many
J gene: TRBJ1-5
V gene: TRBV6-2/TRBV6-3

CDR3 protein: CAISEEGSYNEQFF
CDR3 DNA: TGTGCCATCAGTGAAGAGGGTTCCTACAATGAGCAGTTCTTC
D gene: NA
clone size: few
J gene: TRBJ2-1
V gene: TRBV10-3

CDR3 protein: CASSGPGQESGANVLTF
CDR3 DNA: TGTGCCAGCAGTGGACCGGGACAGGAGTCTGGGGCCAACGTCCTGACTTTC
D gene: TRBD1
clone size: many
J gene: TRBJ2-6
V gene: TRBV25-1

CDR3 protein: CASSFPGITEAFF
CDR3 DNA: TGTGCCAGCAGTTTCCCGGGTATCACTGAAGCTTTCTTT
D gene: NA
clone size: NA
J gene: TRBJ1-1
V gene: TRBV12-3/TRBV12-4

CDR3 protein: CASSYRGLEETQYF
CDR3 DNA: TGTGCCAGCAGTTACAGGGGGCTCGAAGAGACCCAGTACTTC
D gene: TRBD1
clone size: few
J gene: TRBJ2-5
V gene: TRBV6-2/TRBV6-3

CDR3 protein: CASSFGPLDITQYF
CDR3 DNA: TGTGCCAGCAGCTTCGGGCCCTTGGATATTACTCAGTACTTC
D gene: NA
clone size: NA
J gene: TRBJ2-4
V gene: TRBV5-6